Following are 7 T cell receptor beta chains from one sample sequenced in a study of glioma-infiltrating T cells. Amplification of TCR alpha and beta CDR3 regions from RNA used iRepertoire nested multiplex PCR. TCRdb recomputed calls from the multiplex PCR reads with MiXCR, one row per CDR3 protein. The sample has a few thousand distinct CDR3 sequences; 31% are singletons. The sequencing input was glioma tissue, nonneoplastic brain tissue, or PBMCs (not recorded which). These receptors all come from a human donor with low-grade glioma or glioblastoma, undergoing nonglioma brain surgery, or in good health (not recorded which).

This clonotype is termed medium-sized. CDR3 loop: CSARTDNTDTQYF. CDR3 coding DNA: TGCAGTGCTAGAACTGACAACACAGATACGCAGTATTTT. The chain has TRBV20-1 and TRBJ2-3; D remains ambiguous. This CDR3 region has 13 residues. Germline V gene data show CDR1 as DFQATT and CDR2 as SNEGSKA (reference sequence). The V end was cut by 2 bases, the J end by 2 bases, with 8 bases between.

This clonotype was counted at least ten times. CDR3: CASSLDGPNTGELFF. The CDR3 bases are TGCGCCAGCAGCTTGGACGGCCCGAACACCGGGGAGCTGTTTTTT. The rearrangement links TRBV5-1 to TRBJ2-2, with no clear D. V shed 0 bases and J shed 0 bases, with 6 bases lying between them. Germline CDR1 SGHRS, CDR2 YFSETQ. This CDR3 region has 15 residues.

This clonotype was detected only a few times. This sequence joins TRBV27 and TRBJ2-3; D remains ambiguous. Trimming left V 5 bases short and J 5 bases short, with 20 bases between. Germline CDR1 reads MNHEY; CDR2 reads SMNVEV (reference sequence). The CDR3 totals 16 residues. CDR3 amino acids: CASSPRCGRHGDTQYF. CDR3 nucleotides: TGTGCCAGCAGTCCGCGGTGCGGCCGTCATGGAGATACGCAGTATTTT.

This clonotype was seen only once. The chain has TRBV30 and TRBJ1-5, with D perhaps TRBD1 (6 bases). Germline V gives CDR1 GTSNPN, CDR2 SVGIG (reference sequence). The CDR3 totals 13 residues. Trimming pared 5 bases from V and 5 bases from J, leaving 13 bases between. The CDR3 loop is CAWGDKADQPQHF. In DNA, the CDR3 is TGTGCCTGGGGGGACAAGGCGGATCAGCCCCAGCATTTT.

Points on this clonotype: Compared with germline, one end of the junction differs, possibly owing to a read error. This sequence joins TRBV4-1 and TRBJ1-1; TRBD1 might be the D (5 bases). This CDR3 has 15 residues. Looked up from germline, CDR1 is MGHRA and CDR2 is YSYEKL. In nucleotides, the CDR3 is TGCGGCAGCAGCCAAGATCGGGGGGTGAACACCGAAGCTTTCTTT. Amino acid sequence: CGSSQDRGVNTEAFF.

Within the sample, this clonotype is medium-sized. The chain uses TRBV28 and TRBJ2-7; no clear D. Trimming took 3 bases from V and 3 from J, leaving 6 bases between them. Per the germline V gene, CDR1 is MDHEN and CDR2 is SYDVKM. CDR3 size: 12 residues. CDR3 residues: CASSFKVYEQYF. The DNA for the CDR3 is TGTGCCAGCAGTTTCAAGGTCTACGAGCAGTACTTC. The full variable domain, with the rest looked up from reference TRBV28 and TRBJ2-7, is DVKVTQSSRYLVKRTGEKVFLECVQDMDHENMFWYRQDPGLGLRLIYFSYDVKMKEKGDIPEGYSVSREKKERFSLILESASTNQTSMYLCASSFKVYEQYFGPGTRLTVT.

This clonotype appeared many times. The V call is TRBV5-1, the J call TRBJ2-5; 7 positions agree with TRBD1. The CDR3 totals 14 residues. Germline CDR1 and CDR2: SGHRS and YFSETQ. The J segment lost 1 base and the V segment lost 4 bases, leaving 4 bases of the junction unmatched. CDR3 region: CASSEGQIQETQYF. CDR3 nucleotide sequence: TGCGCCAGCAGCGAGGGACAGATCCAAGAGACCCAGTACTTC.